The subject of this entry is one T cell receptor (beta chain). Its target is not known. The data belong to a study of shared clonotypes between healthy human individuals. The CDR3 sequence is 16 residues long. Trimming cost V 1 base and J 5 bases; bases outside gene matches: 9. In germline, CDR1 is SGHVS, CDR2 FNYEAQ. Study conclusions and caveats: Sorted-subset sequencing, rarefaction showed, was incomplete despite large depth. A generally larger estimated richness was seen in naive subsets than in memory subsets. Naive CD4 clonotype sharing across a few donors was about 5.3%.

Naive CD8 cells lacked CD45RO, underwent positive selection for CCR7 and left out terminally differentiated effector memory CD45RA+ cells. In the sorted-subset replicate PCRs, about 190 ng DNA, 25,000 to 35,000 T cell genomes, was used. The assay was immunoSEQ multiplex PCR, and TCRdb's table has in-frame clones only and misses some. The sample yields 600,000 or so clones, roughly 98% seen once. The source of this sequence is a man aged 25-45 years in good health. J is TRBJ2-7 and V is TRBV7-6, with TRBD1 matching 9 bases. Source material: naive CD8+ T cells sorted from blood. In DNA, the CDR3 is TGTGCCAGCAGCTTAGGCCCTGACAGGGGGATCAACGAGCAGTACTTC. Translation: CASSLGPDRGINEQYF. Full variable domain (outside the CDR3, taken from reference TRBV7-6 and TRBJ2-7): GAGVSQSPRYKVTKRGQDVALRCDPISGHVSLYWYRQALGQGPEFLTYFNYEAQQDKSGLPNDRFSAERPEGSISTLTIQRTEQRDSAMYRCASSLGPDRGINEQYFGPGTRLTVT.